Below are 20 T cell receptor beta chains sequenced from a single sample in a study of control samples from healthy donors and cancer patients. Some clones are missing from TCRdb's copy, which holds only in-frame ones; the method was immunoSEQ multiplex PCR. The table records some 140,000 clones, roughly 94% of them present only once. The sequenced sample consisted of PBMCs. The receptors originated from a man in his 60s with colorectal cancer.

V gene TRBV5-1 combines with J gene TRBJ1-2; a weak D match, TRBD1 (5 bases). V lost 0 bases to trimming and J lost 6 bases, with 15 bases between them. The V gene's germline CDR1 is SGHRS and CDR2 YFSETQ. CDR3 length: 15 residues. DNA for the CDR3: TGCGCCAGCAGCTTGGCCGGGGGAGCCTCGGATGGCTACACCTTC. Amino acid sequence: CASSLAGGASDGYTF.

This chain connects TRBV7-2 to TRBJ1-2; 8 bases agree with TRBD1. Germline V lookup: CDR1 SGHTA, CDR2 FQGNSA. The junction had 2 bases not matched to a gene; V was cut back by 2 bases and J by 3 bases. This CDR3 is 14 amino acids long. The CDR3 loop is CASSLNRGDYGYTF. The CDR3 bases are TGTGCCAGCAGCTTAAACAGGGGGGACTATGGCTACACCTTC.

The chain links TRBV4-1 to TRBJ2-7; D perhaps matches TRBD1 (5 bases). Trimming stripped 1 base from V and 3 bases from J, with 13 bases between. The CDR3 spans 15 residues. Per the germline V gene, CDR1 is MGHRA and CDR2 is YSYEKL. The CDR3: CASSQVGQGNYEQYF. CDR3 DNA: TGCGCCAGCAGCCAAGTCGGGCAGGGAAACTACGAGCAGTACTTC.

The chain links TRBV21-1 to TRBJ2-7; the D call of TRBD2 is as the table states it, not checked on the DNA. TRBV21-1 is listed as a pseudogene. The CDR3 consists of 14 residues. This CDR3 is CASSKTTFTYEQYF. CDR3 DNA: TGTGCCAGCAGCAAGACGACTTTCACCTACGAGCAGTACTTC.

The chain combines TRBV24-1 with TRBJ2-7; 9 bases match TRBD1. Germline assignment: CDR1 KGHDR and CDR2 SFDVKD. The CDR3 spans 16 residues. The V segment lost 4 bases and the J segment 1 base; nucleotides outside the gene matches: 7. CDR3 in amino acids: CATSDAGTGSSYEQYF. The CDR3 DNA is TGTGCCACCAGTGACGCCGGGACAGGGAGTTCCTACGAGCAGTACTTC.

V is TRBV20-1 and J is TRBJ2-7, with 9 bases identical to TRBD2. Trimming removed 3 bases from V and 5 bases from J; junction bases left unmatched: 14. Germline loops: CDR1 DFQATT, CDR2 SNEGSKA (reference sequence). This CDR3 has 16 residues. CDR3 nucleotide sequence: TGCAGTGCTAGTCCCTCTAGCGGGGTAGGACCGGACGAGCAGTACTTC. Translating gives CSASPSSGVGPDEQYF.

CDR3 in DNA: TGTGCCAGCACCCCGCAGGACAGGGGTCTTCAGGGCACCGGGGAGCTGTTTTTT. Amino acid sequence: CASTPQDRGLQGTGELFF. The V and J genes are TRBV4-2 and TRBJ2-2, with TRBD1 matching 9 bases. CDR1 is LGHNA and CDR2 is YNFKEQ in the germline V gene. The CDR3 consists of 18 residues. With 7 bases clipped from V and 4 bases from J, the junction kept 16 bases outside the gene matches.

V usage is TRBV12-3 or TRBV12-4 and J usage is TRBJ1-1; D unresolved. Trimming removed 3 bases at V and 1 base at J, with 6 bases between. The CDR3 runs to 13 residues. The CDR3 reads CASSFSGNTEAFF. The CDR3 DNA follows: TGTGCCAGCAGTTTTTCTGGGAACACTGAAGCTTTCTTT.

The genes are TRBV19 and TRBJ2-3; D not resolved. The V and J ends lost 1 base and 6 bases respectively, with 5 bases between them. CDR3 length: 12 residues. Germline CDR1 reads LNHDA; CDR2 reads SQIVND (reference sequence). CDR3 sequence: CASSIGIDTQYF. CDR3 DNA sequence: TGTGCCAGTAGTATAGGTATTGATACGCAGTATTTT.

J is TRBJ1-4 and V is TRBV19; no definite D call. In germline, CDR1 is LNHDA, CDR2 SQIVND (reference sequence). The CDR3 runs 13 residues. Trimming pared 5 bases from V and 6 bases from J, leaving 10 bases between. The CDR3, as DNA: TGTGCCAGTAGTCCACGGGGAGATGAAAAACTGTTTTTT. Translation gives CASSPRGDEKLFF. Combining the CDR3 with reference TRBV19 and TRBJ1-4 gives the whole variable domain DGGITQSPKYLFRKEGQNVTLSCEQNLNHDAMYWYRQDPGQGLRLIYYSQIVNDFQKGDIAEGYSVSREKKESFPLTVTSAQKNPTAFYLCASSPRGDEKLFFGSGTQLSVL.

The chain combines TRBV20-1 with TRBJ2-7; no reliable D call. The CDR3 runs 10 residues. From germline, CDR1 is DFQATT and CDR2 SNEGSKA (reference sequence). V shed 6 bases and J shed 5 bases, with 8 bases lying between them. In DNA form, the CDR3 reads TGCAGTGCCGGACGGAACGAGCAGTACTTC. Translating it yields CSAGRNEQYF.

This chain uses TRBV5-8 with TRBJ1-1; 9 nucleotides agree with TRBD1. CDR1 is SGHTS, CDR2 YDEGEE, per germline. V shed 5 bases and J 5 bases; nucleotides not matched to a gene: 7. This CDR3 has 14 residues. The CDR3 region is CASRRDRVGTEAFF. CDR3 in DNA: TGTGCCAGCAGGCGGGACAGGGTAGGGACTGAAGCTTTCTTT.

J is TRBJ2-3 and V is TRBV5-4; possible D gene TRBD1, 6 bases. The CDR3 covers 14 residues. The germline V gene encodes CDR1 SGHNT and CDR2 YYREEE (reference sequence). V shed 2 bases and J shed 0 bases, with 7 bases lying between them. CDR3 loop: CASSFGQSTDTQYF. CDR3 nucleotide sequence: TGTGCCAGCAGCTTCGGACAGAGCACAGATACGCAGTATTTT.

The chain employs TRBV4-1 and TRBJ1-4, with 8 bases identical to TRBD1. V was clipped by 0 bases and J by 8 bases; unmatched bases: 2. CDR3 length equals 14 residues. From germline, CDR1 is MGHRA and CDR2 YSYEKL. The CDR3 protein is CASSQDRDREKLFF. The CDR3 DNA is TGCGCCAGCAGCCAAGACAGGGACAGGGAAAAACTGTTTTTT.

Comment on this clone: A junction boundary mismatches the germline segment, possibly from a read error. The chain employs TRBV28 and TRBJ1-2; unclear D gene. Looked up from germline, CDR1 is MDHEN and CDR2 is SYDVKM. CDR3 length: 13 amino acids. The chain's CDR3 is CANSLKMGYGYTF. In DNA, the CDR3 is TGTGCCAACAGTTTAAAGATGGGATATGGCTACACCTTC.

V gene TRBV19 combines with J gene TRBJ2-5, with D perhaps given as TRBD1 or TRBD2 (5 bases each). CDR1 LNHDA and CDR2 SQIVND come from the germline V gene (reference sequence). V was clipped by 8 bases and J by 1 base, with 11 bases between them. There are 13 residues in the CDR3. CDR3 residues: CASSGGGQETQYF. In nucleotides, the CDR3 is TGTGCCAGTTCGGGTGGGGGCCAAGAGACCCAGTACTTC.

This sequence joins TRBV9 and TRBJ1-5, with D possibly TRBD1 on 5 matching bases. The germline V gene encodes CDR1 SGDLS and CDR2 YYNGEE. V was trimmed by 0 bases and J by 2 bases, leaving 9 bases between them. The CDR3 is 15 amino acids. The CDR3 loop is CASSVGQGGNQPQHF. The CDR3 DNA reads TGTGCCAGCAGCGTAGGGCAGGGAGGCAATCAGCCCCAGCATTTT.

The rearrangement uses TRBV9 and TRBJ2-6, with D unresolved. V was cut by 5 bases and J by 0 bases, with 9 bases left in between. CDR1 SGDLS and CDR2 YYNGEE come from the germline V gene. The CDR3 covers 15 residues. CDR3 residues: CASRPGPSGANVLTF. The CDR3 DNA sequence: TGTGCCAGCAGGCCCGGGCCCTCTGGGGCCAACGTCCTGACTTTC.

The chain employs TRBV28 and TRBJ2-2; D is perhaps TRBD1 or TRBD2 (5 bases each). CDR1 MDHEN and CDR2 SYDVKM come from the germline V gene. The CDR3 loop spans 14 amino acids. V was cut by 8 bases and J by 6 bases, with 16 bases left in between. This CDR3 is CASVPGGAPGELFF. CDR3 bases: TGTGCCAGCGTTCCTGGGGGAGCCCCCGGGGAGCTGTTTTTT. The full variable domain, rest sourced from reference TRBV28 and TRBJ2-2, is DVKVTQSSRYLVKRTGEKVFLECVQDMDHENMFWYRQDPGLGLRLIYFSYDVKMKEKGDIPEGYSVSREKKERFSLILESASTNQTSMYLCASVPGGAPGELFFGEGSRLTVL.

In DNA form, the CDR3 reads TGTGCCAGCAGCTCGTTACAGGGGGGTGCTGAAGCTTTCTTT. This translates into CASSSLQGGAEAFF. J is TRBJ1-1 and V is TRBV7-2; 8 bases align to TRBD1. The V segment lost 4 bases and the J segment 6 bases; nucleotides outside the gene matches: 7. The CDR3 totals 14 residues. The V gene's germline CDR1 is SGHTA and CDR2 FQGNSA.